This T cell receptor beta chain comes out of a study of cytomegalovirus exposure and HLA in healthy donors. General study points: Overall, some 160 TCR beta chains were annotated as cytomegalovirus-associated. According to reports, the classifier identified cytomegalovirus status with high specificity and sensitivity.

The CDR3 has 11 amino acids. With 8 bases removed from V and 10 bases from J, the gap between germline ends came to 14 bases. Per the germline V gene, CDR1 is MNHEY and CDR2 is SVGAGI. 13 Jbeta primers and 60 Vbeta primers were used for the PCR. The data were produced by immunoSEQ multiplex PCR, yet TCRdb's version contains in-frame clones alone and is incomplete. Found here are around 110,000 clones, around 70% of them singletons; the top ten hold 1.6%. Remarks on this clone: The target antigen is unknown.

The sequence was collected from a young woman in good health and CMV-seronegative. The genes are TRBV6-5 and TRBJ1-1; D is possibly TRBD1 (6 bases). The sequencing input was PBMCs. The CDR3 nucleotides are TGTGCCAGCTTTTCAGGGGTAAGAGCTTTCTTT. Amino acids: CASFSGVRAFF.